This is a list of T cell receptor beta chains from one sample in a study of T-cell memory formation after mild COVID-19. MiXCR, applied by TCRdb to the 5' RACE reads, yields one record per CDR3 protein. The profile shows under 700,000 distinct CDR3 sequences, approximately 20% of them singletons. The sequenced sample consisted of PBMCs or a T cell subset sorted from them (not recorded which). The origin of the receptors is an adult woman who had mild COVID-19 (a few samples of this study predate the infection). Cell type and time point are not known. CDR3s include the opening cysteine and the closing phenylalanine or tryptophan. The D gene is left open where the match is weak. Where a row states a size, it is once, few, many or the class of an expanded clone; other rows omit it.

abundance,j_gene,d_gene,v_gene,CDR3nt,CDR3aa
few,TRBJ2-3,TRBD2,TRBV13,TGTGTTTCCAGCGGGGGGCTTCCCGGGGGGCAGTATTTT,CVSSGGLPGGQYF
-,TRBJ2-7,-,TRBV30,TGTGCCTGGATCCCAGGGCCTCCTTCCTACGAGCAGTACTTC,CAWIPGPPSYEQYF
-,TRBJ2-4,-,TRBV20-1,TGCAGTGCCAGGTCGGCCGGTTTAGCCAAAAACATTCAGTACTTC,CSARSAGLAKNIQYF
-,TRBJ1-2,-,TRBV25-1,TGTGCCAGCAGGGGGGGTGGACAGCGATTCTATGGCTACACCTTC,CASRGGGQRFYGYTF
many,TRBJ2-1,TRBD2,TRBV7-9,TGTGCCAGCGGAACCGAGACGAGTCGGGAGGAGTTCTTC,CASGTETSREEFF
-,TRBJ1-6,TRBD1,TRBV10-3,TGTGCCATCAGCGGGACAGGATCATTTAATTCACCCCTCCACTTT,CAISGTGSFNSPLHF
few,TRBJ1-1,TRBD1,TRBV2,TGTGCCAGCAGTGTGAACAGGGGCACTGAAGCTTTCTTT,CASSVNRGTEAFF
few,TRBJ2-2,TRBD2,TRBV27,TGTGCCAGCAGTTGGGTAGCGGGGTACACCGGGGAGCTGTTTTTT,CASSWVAGYTGELFF
-,TRBJ2-6,-,TRBV5-5,TGTGCCAGCAGCATGACGGGCCTCTCTGGGGCCAACGTCCTGACTTTC,CASSMTGLSGANVLTF
-,TRBJ1-1,-,TRBV3-1,TGTGCCAGCCGTGAAACAGGGAAGAACACTGAAGCTTTCTTT,CASRETGKNTEAFF
few,TRBJ1-1,TRBD1,TRBV29-1,TGCAGCGTTGGTTTTGGGACAGGGCCAACTGAAGCTTTCTTT,CSVGFGTGPTEAFF
-,TRBJ2-1,-,TRBV25-1,TGTGCCAGCAGTGAGACCCGGGACTGGGGATACAATGAGCAGTTCTTC,CASSETRDWGYNEQFF
-,TRBJ2-2,TRBD2,TRBV23-1,TGCGCCAGCCCCCCGTTGGTAGCGGGAGTTATAGGGGAGCTGTTTTTT,CASPPLVAGVIGELFF
-,TRBJ1-2,-,TRBV7-2,TGTGCCAGCAGCTTAGCGGCTTCCTATGGCTACACCTTC,CASSLAASYGYTF
-,TRBJ1-1,-,TRBV3-1,TGTGCCAGCAGCCAAATGCTGGACACTGAAGCTTTCTTT,CASSQMLDTEAFF
-,TRBJ2-2,-,TRBV3-1,TGTGCCAGCAGCCAACTCACGACCGGGGAGCTGTTTTTT,CASSQLTTGELFF
-,TRBJ1-6,-,TRBV12-3/TRBV12-4,TGTGCCAGCAGTTGGGGGGCCGGGAATTCACCCCTCCACTTT,CASSWGAGNSPLHF
-,TRBJ1-1,-,TRBV5-1,TGCGCCAGCAGCTTGCAGTCCGTAGAGGGCACTGAAGCTTTCTTT,CASSLQSVEGTEAFF
few,TRBJ2-3,-,TRBV3-1,TGTGCCAGCAGCCACCGCCGCACGGGGGTAGGGGGAACAGATACGCAGTATTTT,CASSHRRTGVGGTDTQYF
many,TRBJ2-5,TRBD1,TRBV7-9,TGTGCCAGCAGCTCCAGGACAGGGGGTCAAGAGACCCAGTACTTC,CASSSRTGGQETQYF
-,TRBJ2-5,TRBD1,TRBV20-1,TGCAGTGGTAGAGATACGGACAGGGCCAGGGAGACCCAGTACTTC,CSGRDTDRARETQYF
-,TRBJ2-3,TRBD2,TRBV3-1,TGTGCCAGCAGCCAATTTACTAGCGGCCCCACAGATACGCAGTATTTT,CASSQFTSGPTDTQYF
-,TRBJ2-3,TRBD1,TRBV4-1,TGCGCCAGCAGCCAAGGGGTGGGCAGGGGGCTTCTAGATACGCAGTATTTT,CASSQGVGRGLLDTQYF
many,TRBJ2-3,TRBD1,TRBV6-2/TRBV6-3,TGTGCCAGCAGTTACGACCGGGACAGCCCCGGGATCAGCACAGATACGCAGTATTTT,CASSYDRDSPGISTDTQYF
few,TRBJ2-7,-,TRBV7-2,TGTGCCAGCAGCGGGGGCGGACAGAGCTACGAGCAGTACTTC,CASSGGGQSYEQYF
-,TRBJ2-3,-,TRBV7-2,TGTGCCAGCAGCTTAGCGGTCCAAGATACGCAGTATTTT,CASSLAVQDTQYF
few,TRBJ1-5,TRBD1,TRBV3-1,TGTGCCAGCAGCCAAGATCACAGGGGTTCCAATCAGCCCCAGCATTTT,CASSQDHRGSNQPQHF
-,TRBJ1-2,-,TRBV5-4,TGTGCCAGCAGCTTGGAGGGTGGAGATAGACCCCTAAACTATGGCTACACCTTC,CASSLEGGDRPLNYGYTF
-,TRBJ1-1,-,TRBV7-9,TGTGCCAGCAGCTTGGCCTCGGGAGCCTGGAACACTGAAGCTTTCTTT,CASSLASGAWNTEAFF
few,TRBJ2-3,-,TRBV9,TGTGCCAGCAGCGTAGCGGGGGCAGATACGCAGTATTTT,CASSVAGADTQYF
few,TRBJ1-4,TRBD1,TRBV7-2,TGTGCCAGCAGCTCGACAGGGGGCGCTCAGCGGGGTGGAAAACTGTTTTTT,CASSSTGGAQRGGKLFF
-,TRBJ1-1,-,TRBV30,TGTGCCTGGACTCAGGGGTGGGCCACTGAAGCTTTCTTT,CAWTQGWATEAFF
-,TRBJ2-1,-,TRBV5-1,TGCGCCAGCAGTGGGGGACGGGGGGCGCGTGATGAGCAGTTCTTC,CASSGGRGARDEQFF
many,TRBJ2-1,TRBD2,TRBV12-3/TRBV12-4,TGTGCCAGCAGCCGAAGCGGGAGCTCCTACAATGAGCAGTTCTTC,CASSRSGSSYNEQFF
few,TRBJ1-2,TRBD1,TRBV19,TGTGCCAGTAGAGGTCAGGGGGCTCTGGGCTACACCTTC,CASRGQGALGYTF
few,TRBJ2-3,-,TRBV4-2,TGTGCCAGCAGCCAAGGAACGGGACAAAACACAGATACGCAGTATTTT,CASSQGTGQNTDTQYF
few,TRBJ2-7,TRBD2,TRBV11-2,TGTGCCAGCAGCTTAATGCCTCGCGGGGGACCCTACGAGCAGTACTTC,CASSLMPRGGPYEQYF